These T cell receptor beta chains were read from a single sample in a study of shared clonotypes between healthy human individuals. Assay: immunoSEQ multiplex PCR; the TCRdb copy retains only in-frame clones and omits some. The data show some 1.5 million clones, roughly 96% seen once. The sequencing sample was made of naive CD4+ T cells sorted from blood. Source of these receptors: a man between 25 and 39 years old in good health. CDR3s include the opening cysteine and the closing phenylalanine or tryptophan. D genes are given only for firm matches. Rows may omit the clone size; those that give it use once, few, many or a size class.

TRBJ2-7,TRBV5-6,TRBD1,-,CASSSRPGGYEQYF,TGTGCCAGCAGCTCGAGACCAGGGGGCTACGAGCAGTACTTC
TRBJ2-5,TRBV2,-,-,CASSSRGDKAHF,TGTGCCAGCAGTTCAAGGGGGGACAAGGCCCACTTC
TRBJ1-5,TRBV2,-,-,CASSGGGGGNQPQHF,TGTGCCAGCAGCGGCGGTGGAGGAGGCAATCAGCCCCAGCATTTT
TRBJ2-6,TRBV5-6,-,-,CASSVLGRDSGANVLTF,TGTGCCAGCAGCGTTCTAGGGAGAGACTCTGGGGCCAACGTCCTGACTTTC
TRBJ2-3,TRBV7-7,-,-,CASSLSASTDTQYF,TGTGCCAGCAGCTTATCCGCTAGCACAGATACGCAGTATTTT
TRBJ2-1,TRBV28,-,-,CASKEIQASSGAAGEQFF,TGTGCCAGCAAAGAGATTCAGGCAAGCTCGGGGGCGGCAGGTGAGCAGTTCTTC
TRBJ2-4,TRBV5-1,-,-,CASRRGQNGNIQYF,TGCGCCAGCAGACGGGGACAAAATGGAAACATTCAGTACTTC
TRBJ1-1,TRBV9,-,-,CASSPWRPGTEAFF,TGTGCCAGCAGCCCATGGAGGCCTGGCACTGAAGCTTTCTTT
TRBJ2-5,TRBV2,TRBD1,-,CASAPGQGSETQYF,TGTGCCAGCGCACCGGGACAGGGCTCAGAGACCCAGTACTTC
TRBJ2-7,TRBV6-5,-,-,CASSYTDRTYEQYF,TGTGCCAGCAGTTATACCGACCGTACCTACGAGCAGTACTTC
TRBJ2-1,TRBV9,-,-,CASSLRGNEQFF,TGTGCCAGCAGCTTAAGGGGGAATGAGCAGTTCTTC
TRBJ1-3,TRBV5-5,-,-,CASSFFGPGGNTIYF,TGTGCCAGCAGTTTTTTTGGGCCTGGTGGCAACACCATATATTTT
TRBJ2-1,TRBV10-3,TRBD2,once,CAISGGGSGSYNEQFF,TGTGCCATCAGTGGAGGTGGTAGCGGGAGCTACAATGAGCAGTTCTTC
TRBJ2-7,TRBV7-9,-,-,CASSLEVKVGEQYF,TGTGCCAGCAGCTTAGAGGTAAAGGTCGGCGAGCAGTACTTC
TRBJ2-7,TRBV5-1,-,-,CASSLRQSYEQYF,TGCGCCAGCAGCTTGAGGCAGAGCTACGAGCAGTACTTC
TRBJ1-1,TRBV5-1,TRBD1,-,CASSRGQLNTEAFF,TGCGCCAGCAGCAGGGGACAGTTGAACACTGAAGCTTTCTTT
TRBJ2-7,TRBV7-3,-,few,CASSSDSSYEQYF,TGTGCCAGCAGCTCTGACAGTTCCTACGAGCAGTACTTC
TRBJ2-3,TRBV29-1,-,-,CSVGGMGDAQYF,TGCAGCGTTGGGGGGATGGGAGACGCGCAGTATTTT
TRBJ1-4,TRBV2,-,-,CASSGGRGSEEKLFF,TGTGCCAGCAGTGGGGGACGGGGAAGCGAAGAAAAACTGTTTTTT
TRBJ1-5,TRBV28,-,-,CASSLMRPRWSQPQHF,TGTGCCAGCAGTTTAATGAGACCCCGTTGGAGTCAGCCCCAGCATTTT
TRBJ2-3,TRBV7-9,TRBD2,-,CASSLGRTSGREADTQYF,TGTGCCAGCAGCCTTGGGCGGACTAGCGGGAGAGAGGCAGATACGCAGTATTTT
TRBJ2-7,TRBV14,TRBD1,-,CASSLGQGALYEQYF,TGTGCCAGCAGCCTCGGACAGGGGGCTTTGTACGAGCAGTACTTC
TRBJ2-7,TRBV7-2,-,-,CASSRVDYEQYF,TGTGCCAGCAGCAGAGTCGACTACGAGCAGTACTTC
TRBJ1-3,TRBV28,-,once,CASRVDAAGNTIYF,TGTGCCAGCAGAGTGGACGCCGCTGGAAACACCATATATTTT
TRBJ2-5,TRBV14,-,-,CASSQIWGQTQYF,TGTGCCAGCAGCCAAATATGGGGACAGACCCAGTACTTC
TRBJ2-7,TRBV30,TRBD2,-,CAWSAVSVLADYEQYF,TGTGCCTGGAGTGCCGTTTCGGTTCTAGCGGACTACGAGCAGTACTTC
TRBJ1-4,TRBV29-1,-,-,CSVEGPGATNEKLFF,TGCAGCGTTGAAGGTCCAGGGGCAACTAATGAAAAACTGTTTTTT
TRBJ1-5,TRBV6-1,-,-,CASSHRQDQPQHF,TGTGCCAGCAGTCACCGACAGGATCAGCCCCAGCATTTT
TRBJ1-2,TRBV18,-,-,CASSPGDYGYTF,TGTGCCAGCTCACCGGGAGACTATGGCTACACCTTC
TRBJ2-7,TRBV28,-,-,CASTVRASESYEQYF,TGTGCCAGCACGGTTAGGGCCAGCGAATCCTACGAGCAGTACTTC
TRBJ1-5,TRBV6-5,-,-,CASSPGTPEFRPQHF,TGTGCCAGCAGCCCCGGGACACCCGAATTTCGGCCCCAGCATTTT
TRBJ2-1,TRBV5-1,-,once,CASSLITGSITSSYNEQFF,TGCGCCAGCAGCTTGATTACGGGATCCATAACGAGCTCCTACAATGAGCAGTTCTTC
TRBJ2-7,TRBV2,TRBD2,-,CASSPLAGGTYEQYF,TGTGCCAGCAGCCCCCTAGCGGGAGGGACCTACGAGCAGTACTTC
TRBJ1-4,TRBV29-1,-,few,CSVEESGNEKLFF,TGCAGCGTTGAAGAGTCCGGTAATGAAAAACTGTTTTTT
TRBJ1-4,TRBV28,-,-,CASSFGGSEKLFF,TGTGCCAGCAGTTTCGGGGGATCTGAAAAACTGTTTTTT